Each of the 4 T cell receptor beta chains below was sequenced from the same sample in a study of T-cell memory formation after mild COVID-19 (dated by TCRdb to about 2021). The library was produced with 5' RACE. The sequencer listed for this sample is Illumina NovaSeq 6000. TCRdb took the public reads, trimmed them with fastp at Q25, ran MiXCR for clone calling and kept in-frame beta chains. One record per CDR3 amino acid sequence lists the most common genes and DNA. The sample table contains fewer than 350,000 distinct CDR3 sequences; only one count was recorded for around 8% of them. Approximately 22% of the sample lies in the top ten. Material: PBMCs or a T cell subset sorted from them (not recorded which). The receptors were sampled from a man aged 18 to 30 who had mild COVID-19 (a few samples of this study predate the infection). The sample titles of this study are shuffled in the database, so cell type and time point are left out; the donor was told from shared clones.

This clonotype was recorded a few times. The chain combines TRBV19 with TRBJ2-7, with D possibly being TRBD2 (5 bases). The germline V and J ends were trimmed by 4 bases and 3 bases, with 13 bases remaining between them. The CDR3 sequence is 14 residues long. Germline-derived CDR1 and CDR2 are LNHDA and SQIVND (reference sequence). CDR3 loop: CASSRSSRFYEQYF. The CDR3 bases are TGTGCCAGTAGTAGATCTAGCAGATTCTACGAGCAGTACTTC.

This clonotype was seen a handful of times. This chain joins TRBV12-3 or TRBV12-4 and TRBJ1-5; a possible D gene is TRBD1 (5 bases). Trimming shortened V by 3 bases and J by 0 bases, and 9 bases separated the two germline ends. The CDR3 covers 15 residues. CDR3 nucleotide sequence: TGTGCCAGCAGTTTTGCCAGGGCTAGCAATCAGCCCCAGCATTTT. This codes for CASSFARASNQPQHF.

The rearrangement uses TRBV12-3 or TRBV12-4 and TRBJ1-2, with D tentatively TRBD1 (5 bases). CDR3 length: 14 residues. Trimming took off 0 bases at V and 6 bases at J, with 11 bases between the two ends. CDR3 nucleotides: TGTGCCAGCAGTTTAGCGGCGGGGGTTGATGGCTACACCTTC. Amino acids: CASSLAAGVDGYTF.

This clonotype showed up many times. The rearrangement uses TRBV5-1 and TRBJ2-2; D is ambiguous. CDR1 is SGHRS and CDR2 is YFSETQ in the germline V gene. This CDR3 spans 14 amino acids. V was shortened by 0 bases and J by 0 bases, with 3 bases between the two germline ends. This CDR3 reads CASSLGSNTGELFF. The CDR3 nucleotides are TGCGCCAGCAGCTTGGGGTCGAACACCGGGGAGCTGTTTTTT.